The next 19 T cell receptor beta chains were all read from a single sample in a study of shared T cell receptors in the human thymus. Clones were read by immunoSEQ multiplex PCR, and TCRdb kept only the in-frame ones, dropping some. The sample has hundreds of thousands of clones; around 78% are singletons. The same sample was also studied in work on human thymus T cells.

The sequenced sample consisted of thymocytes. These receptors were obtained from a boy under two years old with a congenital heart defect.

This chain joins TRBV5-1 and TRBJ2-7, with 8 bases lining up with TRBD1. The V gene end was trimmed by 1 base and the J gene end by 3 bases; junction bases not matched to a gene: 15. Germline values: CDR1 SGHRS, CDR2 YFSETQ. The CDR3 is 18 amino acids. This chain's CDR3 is CASSLPGQGTDTNYEQYF. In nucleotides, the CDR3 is TGCGCCAGCAGCTTGCCCGGACAGGGCACTGATACAAACTACGAGCAGTACTTC.

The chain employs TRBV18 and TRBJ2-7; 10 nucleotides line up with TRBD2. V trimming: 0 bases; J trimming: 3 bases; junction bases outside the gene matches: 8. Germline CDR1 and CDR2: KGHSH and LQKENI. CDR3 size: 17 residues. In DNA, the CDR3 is TGTGCCAGCTCACCACCGGGGGATCGGACTAGCGGCTACGAGCAGTACTTC. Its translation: CASSPPGDRTSGYEQYF.

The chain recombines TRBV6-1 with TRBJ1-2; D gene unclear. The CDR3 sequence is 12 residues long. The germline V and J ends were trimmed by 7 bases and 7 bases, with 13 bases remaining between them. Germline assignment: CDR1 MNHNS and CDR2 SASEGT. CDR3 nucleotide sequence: TGTGCCAGCACTCGCGAGGCGGGTGGCTACACCTTC. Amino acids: CASTREAGGYTF.

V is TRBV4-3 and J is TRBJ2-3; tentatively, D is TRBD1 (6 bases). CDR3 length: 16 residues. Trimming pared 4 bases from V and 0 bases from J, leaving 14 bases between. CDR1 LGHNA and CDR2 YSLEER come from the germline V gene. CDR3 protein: CASSRLNGQSTDTQYF. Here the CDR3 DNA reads TGCGCCAGCAGCCGGCTTAATGGACAGAGCACAGATACGCAGTATTTT.

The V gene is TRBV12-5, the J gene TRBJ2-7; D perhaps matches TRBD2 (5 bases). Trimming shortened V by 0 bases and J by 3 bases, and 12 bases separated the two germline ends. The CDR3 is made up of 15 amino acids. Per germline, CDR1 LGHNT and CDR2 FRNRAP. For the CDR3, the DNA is TGTGCTAGTGGTTTGGTGGGTGGAGGCTACTACGAGCAGTACTTC. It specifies CASGLVGGGYYEQYF.

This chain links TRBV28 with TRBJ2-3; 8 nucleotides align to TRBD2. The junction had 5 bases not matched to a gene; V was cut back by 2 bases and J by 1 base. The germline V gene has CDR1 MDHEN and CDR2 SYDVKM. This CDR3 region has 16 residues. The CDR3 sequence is CASSLGAGGGTDTQYF. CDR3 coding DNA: TGTGCCAGCAGTTTAGGGGCGGGGGGCGGCACAGATACGCAGTATTTT.

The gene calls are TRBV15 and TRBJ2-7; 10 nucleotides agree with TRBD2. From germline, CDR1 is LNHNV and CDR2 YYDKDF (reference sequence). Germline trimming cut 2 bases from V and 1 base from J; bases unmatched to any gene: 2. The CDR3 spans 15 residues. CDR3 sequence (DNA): TGTGCCACCAGCAGACCTAGCGGGAGATCCTACGAGCAGTACTTC. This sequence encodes CATSRPSGRSYEQYF.

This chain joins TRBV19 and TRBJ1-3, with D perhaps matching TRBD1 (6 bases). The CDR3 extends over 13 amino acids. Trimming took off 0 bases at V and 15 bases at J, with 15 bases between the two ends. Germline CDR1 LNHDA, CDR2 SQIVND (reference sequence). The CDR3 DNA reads TGTGCCAGTAGTATAGAAGCAAACAGGGAAAGATATTTT. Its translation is CASSIEANRERYF.

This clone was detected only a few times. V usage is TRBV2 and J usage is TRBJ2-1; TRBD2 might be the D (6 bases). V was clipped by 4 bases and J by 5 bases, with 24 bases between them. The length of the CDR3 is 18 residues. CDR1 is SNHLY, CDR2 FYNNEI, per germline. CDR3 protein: CASSVRRARLALHNEQFF. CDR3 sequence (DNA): TGTGCCAGCAGTGTCCGCAGGGCACGCCTAGCGCTACACAATGAGCAGTTCTTC. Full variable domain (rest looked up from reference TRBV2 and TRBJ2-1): EPEVTQTPSHQVTQMGQEVILRCVPISNHLYFYWYRQILGQKVEFLVSFYNNEISEKSEIFDDQFSVERPDGSNFTLKIRSTKLEDSAMYFCASSVRRARLALHNEQFFGPGTRLTVL.

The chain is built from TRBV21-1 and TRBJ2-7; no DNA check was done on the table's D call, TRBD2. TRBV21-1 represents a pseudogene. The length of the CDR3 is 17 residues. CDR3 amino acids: CASSKALPGLAGQEQYF. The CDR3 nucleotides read TGTGCCAGCAGCAAAGCTCTTCCGGGACTAGCGGGTCAGGAGCAGTACTTC.

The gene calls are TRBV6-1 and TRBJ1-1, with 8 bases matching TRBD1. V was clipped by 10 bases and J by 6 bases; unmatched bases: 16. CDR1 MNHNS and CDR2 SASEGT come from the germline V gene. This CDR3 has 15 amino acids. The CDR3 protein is CATTPSTGGGSEAFF. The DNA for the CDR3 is TGTGCCACCACACCCTCCACAGGGGGTGGGTCTGAAGCTTTCTTT.

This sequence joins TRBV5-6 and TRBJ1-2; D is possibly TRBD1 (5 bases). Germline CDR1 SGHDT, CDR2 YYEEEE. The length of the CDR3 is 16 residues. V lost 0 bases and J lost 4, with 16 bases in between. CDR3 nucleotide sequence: TGTGCCAGCAGCTTGGGGGGGGGAGCGGGAATCTATGGCTACACCTTC. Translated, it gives CASSLGGGAGIYGYTF.

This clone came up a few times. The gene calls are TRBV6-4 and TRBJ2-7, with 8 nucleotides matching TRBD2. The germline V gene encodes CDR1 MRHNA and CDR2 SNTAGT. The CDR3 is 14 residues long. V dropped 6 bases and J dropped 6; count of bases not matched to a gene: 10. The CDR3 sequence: CASRPESGSREQYF. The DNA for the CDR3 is TGTGCCAGCAGACCCGAGAGCGGGAGTCGCGAGCAGTACTTC.

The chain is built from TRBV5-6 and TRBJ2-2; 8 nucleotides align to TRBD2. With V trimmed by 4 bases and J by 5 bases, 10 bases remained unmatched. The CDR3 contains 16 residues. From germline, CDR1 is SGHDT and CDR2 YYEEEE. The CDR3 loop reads CASSPARLAGTGELFF. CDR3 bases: TGTGCCAGCAGCCCCGCGCGGCTAGCGGGTACCGGGGAGCTGTTTTTT.

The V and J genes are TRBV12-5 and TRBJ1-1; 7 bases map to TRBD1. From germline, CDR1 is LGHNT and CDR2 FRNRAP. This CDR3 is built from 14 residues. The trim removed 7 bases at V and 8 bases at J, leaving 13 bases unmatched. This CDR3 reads CASVGAATGPEAFF. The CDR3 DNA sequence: TGTGCTAGTGTTGGGGCCGCGACAGGGCCCGAAGCTTTCTTT.

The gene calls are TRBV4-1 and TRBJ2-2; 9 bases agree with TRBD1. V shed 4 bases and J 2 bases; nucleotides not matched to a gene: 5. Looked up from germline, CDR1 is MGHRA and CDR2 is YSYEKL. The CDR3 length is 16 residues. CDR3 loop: CASSPRDRANTGELFF. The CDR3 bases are TGCGCCAGCAGCCCCCGGGACAGGGCCAACACCGGGGAGCTGTTTTTT.

The CDR3 region is CASSQRTSGKFGEQYF. The CDR3 DNA reads TGCGCCAGCAGCCAACGAACTAGCGGGAAGTTCGGCGAGCAGTACTTC. The chain combines TRBV5-1 with TRBJ2-7; 10 bases are a match to TRBD2. The germline V gene has CDR1 SGHRS and CDR2 YFSETQ. V trimming: 4 bases; J trimming: 6 bases; junction bases outside the gene matches: 13. The CDR3 loop spans 16 amino acids. Complete variable domain (other parts from reference TRBV5-1 and TRBJ2-7): KAGVTQTPRYLIKTRGQQVTLSCSPISGHRSVSWYQQTPGQGLQFLFEYFSETQRNKGNFPGRFSGRQFSNSRSEMNVSTLELGDSALYLCASSQRTSGKFGEQYFGPGTRLTVT.

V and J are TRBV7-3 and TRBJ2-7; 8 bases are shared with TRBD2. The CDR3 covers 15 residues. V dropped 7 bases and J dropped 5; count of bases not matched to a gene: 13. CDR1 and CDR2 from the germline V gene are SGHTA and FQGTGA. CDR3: CASTSGGGFPHEQYF. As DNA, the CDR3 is TGTGCCAGCACTTCGGGGGGGGGATTCCCCCACGAGCAGTACTTC.

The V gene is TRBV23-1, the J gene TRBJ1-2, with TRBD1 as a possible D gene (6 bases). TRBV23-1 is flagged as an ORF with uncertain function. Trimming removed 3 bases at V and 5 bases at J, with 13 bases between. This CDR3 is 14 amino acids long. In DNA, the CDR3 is TGCGCCAGCAGTCAGGATCGAGGGGGTTATGGCTACACCTTC. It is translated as CASSQDRGGYGYTF.